The subject of this entry is one T cell receptor (beta chain). What it recognizes is unknown. The sample is drawn from a study of cytomegalovirus exposure and HLA in healthy donors. Overall study results and limits: Across donors, most TCRs were seen rarely, yet some public ones were widespread.

Method: immunoSEQ multiplex PCR; TCRdb's copy keeps in-frame clones and lacks some. Among some 60,000 clones listed, approximately 94% were seen once. The trim removed 4 bases at V and 5 bases at J, leaving 4 bases unmatched. Germline loops: CDR1 SGHRS, CDR2 YFSETQ. The CDR3 is made up of 14 amino acids. This clonotype was sampled from a man aged 18 to 29 in good health and CMV-seropositive. V and J are TRBV5-1 and TRBJ1-2, with 11 bases identical to TRBD1. Source material: PBMCs. CDR3 DNA: TGCGCCAGCAGCCCGGACAGGGGGCGATATGGCTACACCTTC. Encoded protein: CASSPDRGRYGYTF. Full variable domain (missing parts from reference TRBV5-1 and TRBJ1-2): KAGVTQTPRYLIKTRGQQVTLSCSPISGHRSVSWYQQTPGQGLQFLFEYFSETQRNKGNFPGRFSGRQFSNSRSEMNVSTLELGDSALYLCASSPDRGRYGYTFGSGTRLTVV.